These 30 T cell receptor beta chains share one sample of origin, sequenced in a study of beta chain features in type 1 diabetes. Study-wide points: TCRB CDR3s were moderately but significantly shorter in Type 1 diabetes patients in all four CD4+ subsets.

Antigen specificity for these receptors is unknown. Expressed TCRB transcripts were sequenced, since all the RNA that had been isolated was reverse transcribed. The method was immunoSEQ multiplex PCR; TCRdb's version includes in-frame clones alone and lacks a portion of them. Of some 250,000 clones in the sample, 9.5% to 13% were seen once. The sample consisted of naive CD4+ T cells from blood. These receptors were collected from a man younger than 45 with type 1 diabetes.

In its sample, this clone was seen a few times. V is TRBV7-2 and J is TRBJ1-2, with unresolved D. Trimming pared 6 bases from V and 7 bases from J, leaving 12 bases between. Germline CDR1 reads SGHTA; CDR2 reads FQGNSA. The CDR3 has 12 amino acids. In nucleotides, the CDR3 is TGTGCCAGCAGTCGGATCCAGGCTGGCTACACCTTC. This sequence encodes CASSRIQAGYTF.

A few counts support this clone. This chain uses TRBV4-1 with TRBJ2-3; D not resolved. Germline V CDR1 and CDR2: MGHRA, YSYEKL. Trimming stripped 1 base from V and 5 bases from J, with 7 bases between. This CDR3 is 13 amino acids long. The CDR3 sequence is CASSQGERDTQYF. Written as DNA, the CDR3 is TGCGCCAGCAGCCAAGGAGAGAGAGATACGCAGTATTTT.

This clone was recorded a few times. The J gene is TRBJ2-1, the V gene TRBV30; 11 bases agree with TRBD2. The CDR3 covers 14 residues. Germline loops: CDR1 GTSNPN, CDR2 SVGIG (reference sequence). CDR3 sequence reads: CASLAGGTYNEQFF. Here the CDR3 DNA reads TGTGCTTCCCTAGCGGGGGGTACCTACAATGAGCAGTTCTTC.

The chain carries TRBV19 and TRBJ2-3; 7 bases match TRBD2. The germline gives CDR1 LNHDA, CDR2 SQIVND (reference sequence). V lost 11 bases to trimming and J lost 6 bases; unmatched junction nucleotides: 14. The CDR3 runs to 14 residues. The CDR3: CASKRGQGGDTQYF. The CDR3, as DNA: TGTGCCTCGAAACGGGGCCAGGGAGGGGATACGCAGTATTTT.

The V gene is TRBV6-1, the J gene TRBJ2-4; a possible D gene is TRBD1 (6 bases). Per the germline V gene, CDR1 is MNHNS and CDR2 is SASEGT. The CDR3 consists of 15 residues. Trimming stripped 1 base from V and 4 bases from J, with 11 bases between. CDR3 in amino acids: CASSEGTARKNIQYF. In DNA form, the CDR3 reads TGTGCCAGCAGTGAAGGGACAGCCAGAAAAAACATTCAGTACTTC.

The gene calls are TRBV5-4 and TRBJ2-3; D may be TRBD2 (5 bases). The CDR3 has 14 residues. Germline CDR1 and CDR2: SGHNT and YYREEE (reference sequence). The V and J ends lost 0 bases and 0 bases respectively, with 5 bases between them. The CDR3 DNA is TGTGCCAGCAGCTTGGGGACTAGCACAGATACGCAGTATTTT. Its protein is CASSLGTSTDTQYF.

This clone was counted a few times. The gene calls are TRBV7-9 and TRBJ1-3; 9 bases fit TRBD1. The CDR3 contains 13 residues. Germline CDR1 SEHNR, CDR2 FQNEAQ (reference sequence). Trimming at V came to 4 bases and at J to 7 bases, leaving 2 bases not matched to a gene. Written as DNA, the CDR3 is TGTGCCAGCAGCTCTGGACAGGGGAACACCATATATTTT. This gives the protein CASSSGQGNTIYF. Full variable domain (outside the CDR3, taken from reference TRBV7-9 and TRBJ1-3): DTGVSQNPRHKITKRGQNVTFRCDPISEHNRLYWYRQTLGQGPEFLTYFQNEAQLEKSRLLSDRFSAERPKGSFSTLEIQRTEQGDSAMYLCASSSGQGNTIYFGEGSWLTVV.

The chain links TRBV19 to TRBJ1-5, with 7 bases that match TRBD1. The J segment lost 4 bases and the V segment lost 8 bases, leaving 8 bases of the junction unmatched. The CDR3 length is 14 residues. Germline assignment: CDR1 LNHDA and CDR2 SQIVND (reference sequence). The CDR3 region is CASSRTGGNQPQHF. The CDR3 DNA reads TGTGCCAGTTCGCGGACAGGCGGGAATCAGCCCCAGCATTTT.

This clone was observed a few times. The chain is built from TRBV11-2 and TRBJ1-4, with a tentative D call TRBD1 (5 bases). The germline V gene encodes CDR1 SGHAT and CDR2 FQNNGV. The CDR3 length is 15 residues. V lost 2 bases to trimming and J lost 6 bases, with 13 bases between them. CDR3 sequence reads: CASSLRSRQYEKLFF. The CDR3 bases are TGTGCCAGCAGCTTAAGATCTCGACAGTATGAAAAACTGTTTTTT.

The rearrangement uses TRBV5-1 and TRBJ1-5; D is undetermined. V was shortened by 0 bases and J by 4 bases, with 5 bases between the two germline ends. Germline V CDR1 and CDR2: SGHRS, YFSETQ. This CDR3 contains 13 residues. The CDR3 DNA is TGCGCCAGCAGCTTGGAGCCAAATCAGCCCCAGCATTTT. Amino acid sequence: CASSLEPNQPQHF.

In this sample, this clone turned up a few times. This rearrangement joins TRBV7-3 to TRBJ1-1, with D uncertain. Germline V gives CDR1 SGHTA, CDR2 FQGTGA. V gave up 4 bases and J gave up 1 base, with 10 bases separating them. The CDR3 is made up of 14 amino acids. Here the CDR3 DNA reads TGTGCCAGCAGCTCTGGGCAGTCGAACACTGAAGCTTTCTTT. As protein: CASSSGQSNTEAFF.

CDR3 sequence: CASSLWVAEQYF. The CDR3 DNA sequence: TGTGCCAGCAGCCTATGGGTAGCCGAGCAGTACTTC. The chain employs TRBV13 and TRBJ2-7; D uncertain. The CDR3 runs to 12 residues. V was pared by 5 bases and J by 6 bases, with 11 bases between. CDR1 is PRHDT, CDR2 FYEKMQ, per germline (reference sequence).

The rearrangement uses TRBV28 and TRBJ1-1; D is unresolved. Germline CDR1 MDHEN, CDR2 SYDVKM. The CDR3 covers 12 residues. V was pared by 1 base and J by 4 bases, with 4 bases between. CDR3 in DNA: TGTGCCAGCAGTTTATCTGTCACTGAAGCTTTCTTT. This gives the protein CASSLSVTEAFF.

This clone has a handful of counts. V is TRBV25-1 and J is TRBJ2-1; maybe TRBD1 (5 bases). V shed 5 bases and J shed 6 bases, with 11 bases lying between them. The germline V gene encodes CDR1 MGHDK and CDR2 SYGVNS. This CDR3 comprises 13 residues. The CDR3 loop is CASSNQGSNEQFF. In nucleotides, the CDR3 is TGTGCCAGCAGTAATCAGGGCAGCAATGAGCAGTTCTTC.

The CDR3 DNA reads TGTGCCAGTAGCCTCCTGGACAGTCCCAATCAGCCCCAGCATTTT. It specifies CASSLLDSPNQPQHF. The V and J genes are TRBV19 and TRBJ1-5; possibly TRBD1 for D (6 bases). The CDR3 sequence is 15 residues long. The V gene lost 6 bases and the J gene lost 3 bases, with 15 bases spanning the gap. Per the germline V gene, CDR1 is LNHDA and CDR2 is SQIVND (reference sequence).

This clone was picked up a small number of times. The chain is built from TRBV11-2 and TRBJ1-2; perhaps TRBD1 as D (6 bases). V lost 5 bases and J lost 0, with 10 bases in between. The CDR3 is 14 residues long. Germline-derived CDR1 and CDR2 are SGHAT and FQNNGV. CDR3 sequence: CASSRGGPNYGYTF. DNA of the CDR3: TGTGCCAGCAGCCGAGGGGGACCTAACTATGGCTACACCTTC.

In this sample, this clone turned up a few times. This sequence joins TRBV27 and TRBJ1-6, with TRBD1 as a possible D gene (6 bases). CDR3 length: 15 residues. Trimming pared 8 bases from V and 8 bases from J, leaving 19 bases between. Looked up from germline, CDR1 is MNHEY and CDR2 is SMNVEV (reference sequence). CDR3 DNA sequence: TGTGCCAGCTGCCGGGACACCATGTTTTATTCACCCCTCCACTTT. Its translation: CASCRDTMFYSPLHF.

This clone was detected only a few times. The chain recombines TRBV7-3 with TRBJ2-7; TRBD1 agrees at 8 bases. Germline V gene lookup returns CDR1 SGHTA and CDR2 FQGTGA. V shed 5 bases and J 7 bases; nucleotides not matched to a gene: 7. This CDR3 has 13 residues. CDR3 loop: CASSRDRGQEQYF. The DNA for the CDR3 is TGTGCCAGCAGCCGCGACAGGGGTCAAGAGCAGTACTTC.

The J gene is TRBJ2-1, the V gene TRBV10-3; D is possibly TRBD1 (6 bases). This CDR3 contains 14 residues. Germline V CDR1 and CDR2: ENHRY, SYGVKD. V was clipped by 10 bases and J by 0 bases, with 13 bases between them. CDR3 in amino acids: CASRGVSSYNEQFF. In DNA, the CDR3 is TGTGCCAGCAGGGGCGTGAGCTCCTACAATGAGCAGTTCTTC.

The chain combines TRBV19 with TRBJ1-1; maybe TRBD1 (5 bases). Germline V gene data show CDR1 as LNHDA and CDR2 as SQIVND (reference sequence). There are 15 residues in the CDR3. The germline V and J ends were trimmed by 1 base and 1 base, with 10 bases remaining between them. DNA of the CDR3: TGTGCCAGTAGTATAGGGGGCGGGAGGAACACTGAAGCTTTCTTT. Encoded protein: CASSIGGGRNTEAFF.

The chain combines TRBV7-2 with TRBJ1-5; perhaps TRBD1 as D (5 bases). CDR1 and CDR2 (germline): SGHTA, FQGNSA. The V end lost 0 bases, the J end lost 2 bases, and 11 bases lay between the germline ends. The CDR3 consists of 16 residues. The CDR3 here is CASSLAGPGGNQPQHF. CDR3 sequence (DNA): TGTGCCAGCAGCTTAGCGGGGCCGGGGGGCAATCAGCCCCAGCATTTT.

This clone has just a few counts. V gene TRBV5-4 combines with J gene TRBJ2-3; 11 bases are a match to TRBD1. V gave up 4 bases and J gave up 6 bases; unmatched junction bases: 7. CDR3 length: 15 amino acids. CDR1 SGHNT and CDR2 YYREEE come from the germline V gene (reference sequence). CDR3 nucleotide sequence: TGTGCCAGCAGCCAAGGGACAGGGGGTTGGGATACGCAGTATTTT. This encodes CASSQGTGGWDTQYF.

This clone was found a few times. The rearrangement uses TRBV25-1 and TRBJ2-6, with a possible D match to TRBD2 (5 bases). Germline lookup yields CDR1 MGHDK and CDR2 SYGVNS. V was pared by 7 bases and J by 4 bases, with 8 bases between. The CDR3 contains 13 residues. CDR3 loop: CASTGVGANVLTF. Here the CDR3 DNA reads TGTGCCAGCACCGGGGTAGGGGCCAACGTCCTGACTTTC.

This clone was seen a few times. The chain combines TRBV11-2 with TRBJ1-5; 7 bases are a match to TRBD1. The CDR3 consists of 14 residues. V was clipped by 4 bases and J by 13 bases; unmatched bases: 13. The germline CDR1 and CDR2 sequences are SGHAT and FQNNGV. The CDR3 is CASSSTPVTGRQHF. The CDR3 DNA follows: TGTGCCAGCAGCTCTACTCCCGTGACAGGGAGGCAGCATTTT.

The chain recombines TRBV6-5 with TRBJ1-6; unclear D gene. Per the germline V gene, CDR1 is MNHEY and CDR2 is SVGAGI. The V gene lost 7 bases and the J gene lost 8 bases, with 15 bases spanning the gap. The CDR3 loop spans 14 amino acids. DNA for the CDR3: TGTGCCAGCACCCGTGGGCCGTTAGATTCACCCCTCCACTTT. Protein: CASTRGPLDSPLHF.

Regarding this clone: Its ends do not fully match the called genes, so a read error is possible. In the same sample, other DNA sequences code for this CDR3. The chain recombines TRBV7-7 with TRBJ2-5; D remains ambiguous. In germline, CDR1 is SSHAT, CDR2 FNYEAQ (reference sequence). The CDR3 sequence is 13 residues long. The CDR3 protein is CASSFGRQETQYF. The CDR3 DNA reads TGTGCTAGCAGCTTTGGCAGACAAGAGACCCAGTACTTC.

The chain recombines TRBV11-1 with TRBJ2-5; no firm D call. V lost 2 bases to trimming and J lost 2 bases, with 6 bases between them. The CDR3 runs 13 residues. Germline loops: CDR1 SGHAT, CDR2 FQDESV (reference sequence). The CDR3 region has the DNA TGTGCCAGCAGCTTAAGCATTCAAGAGACCCAGTACTTC. Its protein product is CASSLSIQETQYF.

The chain couples TRBV18 to TRBJ1-6; D uncertain. V was clipped by 5 bases and J by 8 bases, with 16 bases between them. CDR3 size: 15 residues. CDR1 is KGHSH, CDR2 LQKENI, per germline. CDR3: CASSVRLLGDSPLHF. CDR3 in DNA: TGTGCCAGCTCAGTCCGCCTGCTGGGAGATTCACCCCTCCACTTT.

The chain carries TRBV7-3 and TRBJ1-6; TRBD1 matches 7 bases. Germline CDR1 SGHTA, CDR2 FQGTGA. Losses at the gene ends were 4 bases for V and 8 bases for J; bases not matched to a gene: 8. The CDR3 is made up of 15 amino acids. The CDR3 DNA reads TGTGCCAGCAGCTCAACCGGACAGGCCGATTCACCCCTCCACTTT. This translates into CASSSTGQADSPLHF.

The genes are TRBV5-1 and TRBJ2-5, with 7 bases lining up with TRBD1. CDR1 and CDR2 from the germline V gene are SGHRS and YFSETQ. This CDR3 has 14 residues. V shed 4 bases and J 5 bases; nucleotides not matched to a gene: 8. CDR3 sequence (DNA): TGCGCCAGCAGCCGATACAGGGGTTGGGAGACCCAGTACTTC. Translation: CASSRYRGWETQYF.